This section outlines one T cell receptor beta chain sequence together with its context. Antigen unknown. This entry is derived from a study of cytomegalovirus exposure and HLA in healthy donors. Regarding the study as a whole: Cytomegalovirus association was assigned to approximately 160 TCR beta chains. HLA alleles were associated with around 17,000 TCR beta sequences in a later analysis at 0.05 false discovery rate.

Amplification used 60 Vbeta primers and 13 Jbeta primers. Sequenced by immunoSEQ multiplex PCR; TCRdb stores in-frame clones only, minus some. The sample lists about 170,000 clones, 73% occurring once. With V trimmed by 11 bases and J by 2 bases, 12 bases remained unmatched. The CDR3 covers 14 residues. CDR1 is MDHEN, CDR2 SYDVKM, per germline. The specimen sequenced was PBMCs. The rearrangement links TRBV28 to TRBJ2-7; 7 nucleotides agree with TRBD1. The TCR comes from a woman aged 18-35 years in good health and CMV-seropositive. The CDR3 loop reads CASFTGQGAYEQYF. Here the CDR3 DNA reads TGTGCCTCCTTTACGGGGCAGGGGGCCTACGAGCAGTACTTC.